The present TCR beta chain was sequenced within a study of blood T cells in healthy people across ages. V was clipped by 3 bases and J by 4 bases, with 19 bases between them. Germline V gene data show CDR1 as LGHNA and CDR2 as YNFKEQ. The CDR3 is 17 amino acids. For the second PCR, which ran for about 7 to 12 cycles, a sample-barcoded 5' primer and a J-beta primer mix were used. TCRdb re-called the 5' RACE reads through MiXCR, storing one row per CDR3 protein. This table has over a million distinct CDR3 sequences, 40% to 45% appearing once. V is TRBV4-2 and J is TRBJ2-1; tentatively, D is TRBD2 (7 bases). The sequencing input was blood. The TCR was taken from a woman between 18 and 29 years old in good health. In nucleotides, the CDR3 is TGTGCCAGCAGCCAGGGGGGCGGGAGAAATAGATACAATGAGCAGTTCTTC. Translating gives CASSQGGGRNRYNEQFF.